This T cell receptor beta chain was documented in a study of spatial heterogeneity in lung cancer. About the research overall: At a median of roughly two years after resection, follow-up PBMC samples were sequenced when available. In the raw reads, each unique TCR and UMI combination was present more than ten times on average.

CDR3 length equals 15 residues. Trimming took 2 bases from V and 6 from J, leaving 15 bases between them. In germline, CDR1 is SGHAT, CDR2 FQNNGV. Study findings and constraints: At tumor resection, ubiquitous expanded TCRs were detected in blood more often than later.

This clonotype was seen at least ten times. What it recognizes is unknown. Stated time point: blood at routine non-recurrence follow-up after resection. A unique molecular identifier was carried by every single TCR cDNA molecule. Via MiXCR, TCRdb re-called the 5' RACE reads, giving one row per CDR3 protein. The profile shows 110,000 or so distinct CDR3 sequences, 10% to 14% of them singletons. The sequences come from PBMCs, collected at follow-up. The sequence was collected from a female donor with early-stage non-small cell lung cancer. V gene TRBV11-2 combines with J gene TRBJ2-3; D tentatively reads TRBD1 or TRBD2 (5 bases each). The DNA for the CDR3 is TGTGCCAGCAGCTTAAGCGTGGGACGTGGTGATACGCAGTATTTT. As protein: CASSLSVGRGDTQYF.